The TCR beta chain described here comes from a study of blood T cell repertoires in COVID-19. Data came from immunoSEQ multiplex PCR; TCRdb stores just in-frame clones and leaves some out. Altogether approximately 180,000 clones are present, approximately 90% being singletons, with the ten largest covering 9.5% to 15%. The clonotype comes from a woman between 70 and 85 years old with COVID-19, enrolled during active disease. The sequencing sample was made of peripheral blood.

The CDR3, as DNA: TGTGCCAGCAAAACAGGGTCCTCCTACAATGAGCAGTTCTTC. Protein product: CASKTGSSYNEQFF. The rearrangement joins TRBV5-4 to TRBJ2-1, with a possible D match to TRBD1 (6 bases). Trimming removed 6 bases at V and 0 bases at J, with 10 bases between. In germline, CDR1 is SGHNT, CDR2 YYREEE (reference sequence). CDR3 size: 14 residues.